This record looks at one T cell receptor (beta chain) sequence and its context. The source of the sample is a study of cytomegalovirus exposure and HLA in healthy donors. It was with 60 Vbeta and 13 Jbeta primers that the PCR ran. The assay was immunoSEQ multiplex PCR, and TCRdb's table has in-frame clones only and misses some. The sample table includes around 160,000 clones. CDR1 MNHEY and CDR2 SMNVEV come from the germline V gene (reference sequence). V gave up 0 bases and J gave up 6 bases; unmatched junction bases: 17. There are 19 residues in the CDR3. The V gene is TRBV27, the J gene TRBJ1-2; 9 nucleotides agree with TRBD1. The sequence derives from a woman in her fifties or sixties in good health and CMV-seronegative. Sequencing was performed on PBMCs. In DNA, the CDR3 is TGTGCCAGCAGTTTATCCTGGGCCCAGGCAGGACAGGGGAACCATGGCTACACCTTC. This translates into CASSLSWAQAGQGNHGYTF.